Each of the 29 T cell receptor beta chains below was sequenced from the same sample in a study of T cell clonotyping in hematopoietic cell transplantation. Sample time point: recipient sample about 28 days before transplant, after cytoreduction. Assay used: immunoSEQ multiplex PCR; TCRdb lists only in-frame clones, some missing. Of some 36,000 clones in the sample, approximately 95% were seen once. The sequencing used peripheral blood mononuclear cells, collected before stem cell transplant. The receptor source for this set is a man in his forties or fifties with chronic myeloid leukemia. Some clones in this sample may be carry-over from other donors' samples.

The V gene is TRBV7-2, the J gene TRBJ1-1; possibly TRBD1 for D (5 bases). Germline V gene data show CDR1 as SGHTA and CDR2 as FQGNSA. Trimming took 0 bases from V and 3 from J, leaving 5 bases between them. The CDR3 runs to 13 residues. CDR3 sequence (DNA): TGTGCCAGCAGCTTAGCGGGGGACACTGAAGCTTTCTTT. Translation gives CASSLAGDTEAFF.

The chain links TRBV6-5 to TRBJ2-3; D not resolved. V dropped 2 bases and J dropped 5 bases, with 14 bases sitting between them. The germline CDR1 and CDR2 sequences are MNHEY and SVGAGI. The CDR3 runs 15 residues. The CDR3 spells CASSYGKAGVDTQYF. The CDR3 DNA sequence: TGTGCCAGCAGTTACGGGAAGGCCGGTGTAGATACGCAGTATTTT.

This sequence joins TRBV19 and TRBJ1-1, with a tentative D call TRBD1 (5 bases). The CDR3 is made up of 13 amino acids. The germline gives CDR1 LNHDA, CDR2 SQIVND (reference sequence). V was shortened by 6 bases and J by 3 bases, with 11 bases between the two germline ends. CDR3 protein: CASSPRGDTEAFF. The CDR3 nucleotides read TGTGCCAGTAGCCCCCGGGGGGACACTGAAGCTTTCTTT.

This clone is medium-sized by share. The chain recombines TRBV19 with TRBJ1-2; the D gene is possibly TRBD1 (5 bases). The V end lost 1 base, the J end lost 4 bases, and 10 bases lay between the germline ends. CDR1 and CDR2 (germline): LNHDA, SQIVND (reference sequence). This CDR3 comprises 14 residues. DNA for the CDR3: TGTGCCAGTAGTATAGGACAGTTTCTCTATGGCTACACCTTC. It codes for CASSIGQFLYGYTF.

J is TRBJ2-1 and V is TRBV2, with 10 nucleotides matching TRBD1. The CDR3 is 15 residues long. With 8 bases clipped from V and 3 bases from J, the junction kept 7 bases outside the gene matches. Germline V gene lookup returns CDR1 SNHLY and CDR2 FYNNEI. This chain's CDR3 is CASSLGQGNYNEQFF. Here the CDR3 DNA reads TGTGCCAGCTCGTTGGGACAGGGGAACTACAATGAGCAGTTCTTC.

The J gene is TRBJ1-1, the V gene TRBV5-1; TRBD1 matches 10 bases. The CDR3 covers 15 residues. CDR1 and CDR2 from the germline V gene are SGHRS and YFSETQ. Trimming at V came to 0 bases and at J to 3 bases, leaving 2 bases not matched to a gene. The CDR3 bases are TGCGCCAGCAGCTTGGTAGGACAGGGGGACACTGAAGCTTTCTTT. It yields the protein CASSLVGQGDTEAFF. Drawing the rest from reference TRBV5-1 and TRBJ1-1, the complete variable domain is KAGVTQTPRYLIKTRGQQVTLSCSPISGHRSVSWYQQTPGQGLQFLFEYFSETQRNKGNFPGRFSGRQFSNSRSEMNVSTLELGDSALYLCASSLVGQGDTEAFFGQGTRLTVV.

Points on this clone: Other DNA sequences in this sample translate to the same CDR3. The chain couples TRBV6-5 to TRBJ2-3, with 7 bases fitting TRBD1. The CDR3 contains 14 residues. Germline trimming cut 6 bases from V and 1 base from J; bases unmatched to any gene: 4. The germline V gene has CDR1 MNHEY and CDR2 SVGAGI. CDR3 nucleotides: TGTGCCAGCAGCTTAACAGGGGGCACAGATACGCAGTATTTT. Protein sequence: CASSLTGGTDTQYF.

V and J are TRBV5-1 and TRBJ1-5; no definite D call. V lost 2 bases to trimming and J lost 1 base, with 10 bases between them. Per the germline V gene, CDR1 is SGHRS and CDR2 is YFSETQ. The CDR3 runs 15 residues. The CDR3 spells CASSLLGVSNQPQHF. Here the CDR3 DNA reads TGCGCCAGCAGCTTACTTGGGGTGAGCAATCAGCCCCAGCATTTT.

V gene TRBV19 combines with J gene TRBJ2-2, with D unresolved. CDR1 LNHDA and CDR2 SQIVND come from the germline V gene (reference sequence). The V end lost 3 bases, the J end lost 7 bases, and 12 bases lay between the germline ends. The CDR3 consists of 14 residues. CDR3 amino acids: CASSMGSLGGELFF. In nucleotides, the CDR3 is TGTGCCAGTAGTATGGGCTCCCTCGGCGGGGAGCTGTTTTTT.

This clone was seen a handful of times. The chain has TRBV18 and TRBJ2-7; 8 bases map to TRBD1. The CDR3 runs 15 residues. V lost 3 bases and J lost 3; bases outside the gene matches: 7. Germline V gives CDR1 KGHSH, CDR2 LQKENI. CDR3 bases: TGTGCCAGCTCACCTCCGGGACAGGTAGACTACGAGCAGTACTTC. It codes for CASSPPGQVDYEQYF.

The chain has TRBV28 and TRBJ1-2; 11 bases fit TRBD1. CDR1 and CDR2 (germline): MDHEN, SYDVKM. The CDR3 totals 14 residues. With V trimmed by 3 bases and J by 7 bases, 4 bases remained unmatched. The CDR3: CASSLGQGVRGYTF. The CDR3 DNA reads TGTGCCAGCAGTTTGGGACAGGGGGTTCGTGGCTACACCTTC.

CDR3 in DNA: TGTGCCACCAGCAGAGGGCAGGGAAACACTGAAGCTTTCTTT. Its translation: CATSRGQGNTEAFF. J is TRBJ1-1 and V is TRBV15, with a weak D call TRBD1 (5 bases). The CDR3 extends over 14 amino acids. Germline CDR1 is LNHNV and CDR2 is YYDKDF (reference sequence). V was shortened by 1 base and J by 2 bases, with 8 bases between the two germline ends.

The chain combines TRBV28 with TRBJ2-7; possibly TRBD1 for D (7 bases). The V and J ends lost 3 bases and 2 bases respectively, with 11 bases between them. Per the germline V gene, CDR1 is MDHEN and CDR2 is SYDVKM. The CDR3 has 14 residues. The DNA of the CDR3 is TGTGCCAGCAGTTTCAGGGGGGACACCTACGAGCAGTACTTC. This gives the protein CASSFRGDTYEQYF.

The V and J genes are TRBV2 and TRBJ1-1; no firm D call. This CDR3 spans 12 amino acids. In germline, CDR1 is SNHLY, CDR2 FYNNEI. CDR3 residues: CAARRMNTEAFF. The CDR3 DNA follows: TGTGCAGCTCGCCGGATGAACACTGAAGCTTTCTTT.

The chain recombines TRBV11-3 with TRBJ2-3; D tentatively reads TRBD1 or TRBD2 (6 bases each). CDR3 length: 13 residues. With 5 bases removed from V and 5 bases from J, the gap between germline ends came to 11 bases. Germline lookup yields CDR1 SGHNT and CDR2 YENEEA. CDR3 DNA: TGTGCCAGCAGCGTACAGGGAGGAGATACGCAGTATTTT. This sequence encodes CASSVQGGDTQYF.

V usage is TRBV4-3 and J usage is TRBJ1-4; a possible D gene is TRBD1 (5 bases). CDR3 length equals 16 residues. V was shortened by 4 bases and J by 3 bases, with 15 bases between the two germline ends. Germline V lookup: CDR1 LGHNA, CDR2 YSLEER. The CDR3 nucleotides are TGCGCCAGCAGCCTCGGGAGGGGAGGATCTAATGAAAAACTGTTTTTT. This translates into CASSLGRGGSNEKLFF.

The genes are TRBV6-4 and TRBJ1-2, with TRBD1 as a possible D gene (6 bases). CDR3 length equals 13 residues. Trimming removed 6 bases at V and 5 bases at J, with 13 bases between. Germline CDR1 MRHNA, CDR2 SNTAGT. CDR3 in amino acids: CASRDDRSYGYTF. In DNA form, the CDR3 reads TGTGCCAGCAGGGATGACAGGTCATATGGCTACACCTTC.

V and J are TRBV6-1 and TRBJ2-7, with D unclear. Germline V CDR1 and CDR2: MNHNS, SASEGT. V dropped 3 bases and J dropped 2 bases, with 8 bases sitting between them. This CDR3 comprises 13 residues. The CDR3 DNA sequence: TGTGCCAGCAGTGACAGTGCGACCTACGAGCAGTACTTC. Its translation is CASSDSATYEQYF.

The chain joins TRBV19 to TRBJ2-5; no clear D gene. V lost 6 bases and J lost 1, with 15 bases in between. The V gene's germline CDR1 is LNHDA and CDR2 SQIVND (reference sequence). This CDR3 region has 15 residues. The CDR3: CASRKGRHFQETQYF. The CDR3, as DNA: TGTGCCAGTAGAAAGGGCCGACACTTCCAAGAGACCCAGTACTTC.

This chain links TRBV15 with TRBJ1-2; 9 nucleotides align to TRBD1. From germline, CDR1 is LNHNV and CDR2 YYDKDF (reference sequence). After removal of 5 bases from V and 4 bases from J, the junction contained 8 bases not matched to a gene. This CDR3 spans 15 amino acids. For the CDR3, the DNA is TGTGCCACCAGCGGACGACAGGGGGTAGGCTATGGCTACACCTTC. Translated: CATSGRQGVGYGYTF.

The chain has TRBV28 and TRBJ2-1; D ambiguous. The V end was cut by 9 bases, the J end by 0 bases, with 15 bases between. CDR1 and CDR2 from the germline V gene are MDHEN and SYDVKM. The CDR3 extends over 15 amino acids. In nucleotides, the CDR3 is TGTGCCAGTCGGTCCCAAGTTAGCTCCTACAATGAGCAGTTCTTC. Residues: CASRSQVSSYNEQFF. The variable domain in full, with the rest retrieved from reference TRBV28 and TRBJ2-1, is DVKVTQSSRYLVKRTGEKVFLECVQDMDHENMFWYRQDPGLGLRLIYFSYDVKMKEKGDIPEGYSVSREKKERFSLILESASTNQTSMYLCASRSQVSSYNEQFFGPGTRLTVL.

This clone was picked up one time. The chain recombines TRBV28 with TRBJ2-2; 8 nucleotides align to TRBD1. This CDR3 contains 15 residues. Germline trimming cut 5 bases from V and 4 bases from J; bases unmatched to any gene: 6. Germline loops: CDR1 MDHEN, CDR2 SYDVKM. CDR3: CASSPWTGRTGELFF. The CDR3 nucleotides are TGTGCCAGCAGTCCTTGGACAGGGCGCACCGGGGAGCTGTTTTTT.

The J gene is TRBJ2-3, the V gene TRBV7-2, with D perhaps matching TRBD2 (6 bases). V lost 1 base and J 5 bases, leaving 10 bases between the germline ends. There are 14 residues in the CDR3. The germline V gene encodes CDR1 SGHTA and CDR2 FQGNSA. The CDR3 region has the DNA TGTGCCAGCAGCTTAGAGTGGAGGGGAGATACGCAGTATTTT. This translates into CASSLEWRGDTQYF.

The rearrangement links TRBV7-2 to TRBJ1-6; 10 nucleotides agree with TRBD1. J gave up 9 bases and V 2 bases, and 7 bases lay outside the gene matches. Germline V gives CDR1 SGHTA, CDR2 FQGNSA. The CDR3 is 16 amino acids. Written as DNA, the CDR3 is TGTGCCAGCAGCTTATCCCGACAGGGGGCGCGTTCACCCCTCCACTTT. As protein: CASSLSRQGARSPLHF.

CDR3 protein: CASSVDETPFYGYTF. The CDR3 DNA follows: TGTGCCAGCAGCGTAGATGAGACGCCGTTCTATGGCTACACCTTC. V and J are TRBV9 and TRBJ1-2, with unresolved D. V lost 0 bases and J lost 4, with 13 bases in between. CDR1 is SGDLS, CDR2 YYNGEE, per germline. The CDR3 runs 15 residues.

CDR3 protein: CAWSPPVFHTEAFF. The CDR3 DNA follows: TGTGCCTGGAGCCCACCCGTGTTCCACACTGAAGCTTTCTTT. This chain uses TRBV30 with TRBJ1-1; no clear D. In germline, CDR1 is GTSNPN, CDR2 SVGIG (reference sequence). Trimming removed 3 bases from V and 3 bases from J, with 14 bases in between. This CDR3 has 14 amino acids.

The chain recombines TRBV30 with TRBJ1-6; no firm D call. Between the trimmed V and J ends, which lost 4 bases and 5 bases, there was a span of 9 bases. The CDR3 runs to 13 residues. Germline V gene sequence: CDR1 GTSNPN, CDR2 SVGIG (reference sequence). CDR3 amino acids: CAWNARNNSPLHF. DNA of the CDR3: TGTGCCTGGAATGCACGGAATAATTCACCCCTCCACTTT.

The DNA of the CDR3 is TGTGCCAGCAGCCCAGGACGGGGGAGCTATGGCTACACCTTC. Amino acid sequence: CASSPGRGSYGYTF. The chain carries TRBV13 and TRBJ1-2, with a weak D call TRBD1 (5 bases). CDR3 length: 14 amino acids. The V and J ends lost 5 bases and 4 bases respectively, with 14 bases between them. Germline loops: CDR1 PRHDT, CDR2 FYEKMQ (reference sequence).

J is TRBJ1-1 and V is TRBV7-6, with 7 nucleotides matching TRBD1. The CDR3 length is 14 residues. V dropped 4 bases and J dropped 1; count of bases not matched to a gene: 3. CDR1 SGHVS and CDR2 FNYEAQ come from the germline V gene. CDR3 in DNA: TGTGCCAGCAGCTCAGGACAGGCGAACACTGAAGCTTTCTTT. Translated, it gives CASSSGQANTEAFF.